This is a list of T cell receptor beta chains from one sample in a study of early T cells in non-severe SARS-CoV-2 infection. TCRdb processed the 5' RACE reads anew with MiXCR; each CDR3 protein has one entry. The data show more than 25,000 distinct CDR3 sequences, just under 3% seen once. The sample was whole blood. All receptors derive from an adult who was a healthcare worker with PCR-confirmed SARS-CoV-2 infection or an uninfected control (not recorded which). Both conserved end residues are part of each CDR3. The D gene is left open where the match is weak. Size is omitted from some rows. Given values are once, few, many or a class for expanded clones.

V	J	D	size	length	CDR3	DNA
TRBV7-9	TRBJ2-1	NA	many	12	CASSLIGGEQFF	TGTGCCAGCAGCTTAATAGGAGGTGAGCAGTTCTTC
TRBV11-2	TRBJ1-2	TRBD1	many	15	CASSSPGQGSYGYTF	TGTGCCAGCAGCTCGCCGGGACAGGGGTCCTATGGCTACACCTTC
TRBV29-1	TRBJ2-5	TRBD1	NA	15	CSVEPQGAMQETQYF	TGCAGCGTTGAACCCCAGGGGGCTATGCAAGAGACCCAGTACTTC
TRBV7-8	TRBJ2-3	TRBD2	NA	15	CASSLGGGGTDTQYF	TGTGCCAGCAGCTTAGGCGGGGGAGGCACAGATACGCAGTATTTT
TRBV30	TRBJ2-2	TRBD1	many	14	CAWMKGAVTGELFF	TGTGCCTGGATGAAGGGGGCAGTCACCGGGGAGCTGTTTTTT
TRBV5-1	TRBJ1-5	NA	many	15	CASSSSGASNQPQHF	TGCGCCAGCAGCTCCTCTGGGGCCAGCAATCAGCCCCAGCATTTT
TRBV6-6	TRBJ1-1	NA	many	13	CASRPGERTEAFF	TGTGCCAGCAGGCCGGGGGAGAGGACTGAAGCTTTCTTT
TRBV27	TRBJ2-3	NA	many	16	CASSLWDGNLGDTQYF	TGTGCCAGCAGTTTATGGGACGGCAACTTGGGGGATACGCAGTATTTT
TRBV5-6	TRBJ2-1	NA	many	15	CASSLGPGLSDEQFF	TGTGCCAGCAGCTTAGGGCCAGGCCTTTCGGATGAGCAGTTCTTC
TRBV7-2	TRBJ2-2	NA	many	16	CASSLGRIANTGELFF	TGTGCCAGCAGCTTAGGTCGGATAGCGAACACCGGGGAGCTGTTTTTT
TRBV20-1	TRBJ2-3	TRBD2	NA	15	CSASWVAGSTDTQYF	TGCAGTGCTAGTTGGGTAGCGGGTAGCACAGATACGCAGTATTTT
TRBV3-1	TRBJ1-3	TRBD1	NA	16	CASSQSRGTVGNTIYF	TGTGCCAGCAGCCAATCAAGAGGGACAGTTGGAAACACCATATATTTT
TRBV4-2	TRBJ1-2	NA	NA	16	CASNRESGGTTYGYTF	TGTGCCAGCAACAGGGAATCCGGCGGGACAACCTATGGCTACACCTTC
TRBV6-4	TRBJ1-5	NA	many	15	CASSESHLPNQPQHF	TGTGCCAGCAGTGAGAGCCACTTGCCCAATCAGCCCCAGCATTTT
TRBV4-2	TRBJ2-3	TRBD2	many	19	CASSQRQLAGGQFTDTQYF	TGTGCCAGCAGCCAACGCCAACTAGCGGGGGGCCAATTCACAGATACGCAGTATTTT
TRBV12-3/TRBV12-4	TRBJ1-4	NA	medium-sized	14	CASRSGAGGEKLFF	TGTGCCAGCAGAAGTGGGGCCGGTGGCGAAAAACTGTTTTTT
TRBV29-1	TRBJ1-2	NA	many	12	CSADDRIYGYTF	TGCAGCGCTGATGACAGGATCTATGGCTACACCTTC
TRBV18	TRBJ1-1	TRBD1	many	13	CASSPPSTGRAFF	TGTGCCAGCTCACCACCTTCGACAGGGAGAGCTTTCTTT
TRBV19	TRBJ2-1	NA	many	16	CASSMEAGPSYNEQFF	TGTGCCAGTAGTATGGAGGCAGGGCCATCTTACAATGAGCAGTTCTTC
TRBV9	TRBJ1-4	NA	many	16	CASSVAMGGWDEKLFF	TGTGCCAGCAGCGTAGCGATGGGGGGCTGGGATGAAAAACTGTTTTTT
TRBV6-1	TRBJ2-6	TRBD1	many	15	CASRTGGSGANVLTF	TGTGCCAGCAGGACAGGGGGCTCTGGGGCCAACGTCCTGACTTTC
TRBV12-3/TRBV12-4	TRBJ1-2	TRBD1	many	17	CASSLGIASGQSYGYTF	TGTGCCAGCAGTTTAGGCATCGCGTCGGGACAGTCTTATGGCTACACCTTC
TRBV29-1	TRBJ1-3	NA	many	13	CSVVGFSGNTIYF	TGCAGCGTTGTCGGATTCTCTGGAAACACCATATATTTT
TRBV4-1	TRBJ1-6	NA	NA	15	CASSQDKGKNSPLHF	TGCGCCAGCAGCCAAGATAAAGGGAAGAATTCACCCCTCCACTTT
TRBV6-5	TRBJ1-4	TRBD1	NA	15	CASSFGTGRGEKLFF	TGTGCCAGCAGTTTTGGGACAGGGCGGGGAGAAAAACTGTTTTTT
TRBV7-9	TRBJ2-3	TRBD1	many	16	CASSLDRDRGADTQYF	TGTGCCAGCAGCTTAGACCGGGACAGGGGTGCAGATACGCAGTATTTT
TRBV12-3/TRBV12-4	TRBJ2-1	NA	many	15	CASRANGILYNEQFF	TGTGCCAGCAGGGCAAACGGGATCCTCTACAATGAGCAGTTCTTC
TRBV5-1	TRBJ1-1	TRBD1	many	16	CASSLASVQGGTEAFF	TGCGCCAGCAGCTTGGCTTCGGTCCAGGGGGGCACTGAAGCTTTCTTT
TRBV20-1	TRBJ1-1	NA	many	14	CSARRGEEGTEAFF	TGCAGTGCCAGAAGGGGGGAGGAAGGCACTGAAGCTTTCTTT
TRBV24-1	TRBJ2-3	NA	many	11	CATLEADTQYF	TGTGCCACCCTTGAAGCTGATACGCAGTATTTT
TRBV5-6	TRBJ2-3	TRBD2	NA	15	CASSPAGTETDTQYF	TGTGCCAGCAGCCCAGCGGGGACGGAGACAGATACGCAGTATTTT
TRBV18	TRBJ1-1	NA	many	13	CASSPVVNTEAFF	TGTGCCAGCTCACCAGTCGTGAACACTGAAGCTTTCTTT
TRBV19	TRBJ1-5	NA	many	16	CASSILSGGINQPQHF	TGTGCCAGTAGTATCCTATCCGGGGGTATTAATCAGCCCCAGCATTTT